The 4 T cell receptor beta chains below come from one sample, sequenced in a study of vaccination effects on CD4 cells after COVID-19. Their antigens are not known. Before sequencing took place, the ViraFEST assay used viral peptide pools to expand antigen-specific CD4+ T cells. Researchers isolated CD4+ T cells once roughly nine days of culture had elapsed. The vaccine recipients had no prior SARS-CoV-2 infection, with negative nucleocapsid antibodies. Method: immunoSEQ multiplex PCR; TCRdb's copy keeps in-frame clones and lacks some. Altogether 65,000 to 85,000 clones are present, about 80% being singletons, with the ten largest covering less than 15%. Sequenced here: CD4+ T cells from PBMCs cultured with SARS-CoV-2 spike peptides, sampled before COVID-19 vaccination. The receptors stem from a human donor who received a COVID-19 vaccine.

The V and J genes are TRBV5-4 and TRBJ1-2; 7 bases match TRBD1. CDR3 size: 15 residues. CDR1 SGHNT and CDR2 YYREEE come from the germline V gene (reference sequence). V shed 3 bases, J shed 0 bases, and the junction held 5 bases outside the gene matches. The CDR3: CASSWGTASNYGYTF. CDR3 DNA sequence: TGTGCCAGCAGCTGGGGGACAGCTTCTAACTATGGCTACACCTTC.

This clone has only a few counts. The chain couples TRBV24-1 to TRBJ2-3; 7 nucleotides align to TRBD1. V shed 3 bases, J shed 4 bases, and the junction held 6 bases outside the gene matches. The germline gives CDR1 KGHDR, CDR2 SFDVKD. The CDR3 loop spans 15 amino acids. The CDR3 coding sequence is TGTGCCACCAGTGATCCCCGGGACAGCCCAGATACGCAGTATTTT. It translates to CATSDPRDSPDTQYF.

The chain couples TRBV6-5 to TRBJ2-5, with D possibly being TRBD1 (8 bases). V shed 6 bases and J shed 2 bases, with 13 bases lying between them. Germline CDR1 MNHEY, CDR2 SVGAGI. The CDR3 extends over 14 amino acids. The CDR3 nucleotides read TGTGCCAGCAGAGGACAGGGACTACAAGAGACCCAGTACTTC. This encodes CASRGQGLQETQYF.

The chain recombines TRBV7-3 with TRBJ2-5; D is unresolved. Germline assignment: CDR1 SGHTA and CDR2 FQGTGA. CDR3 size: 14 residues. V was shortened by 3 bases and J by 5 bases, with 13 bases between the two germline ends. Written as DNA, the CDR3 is TGTGCCAGCAGCTTCCGTCCTAGTGGGGAGACCCAGTACTTC. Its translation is CASSFRPSGETQYF.